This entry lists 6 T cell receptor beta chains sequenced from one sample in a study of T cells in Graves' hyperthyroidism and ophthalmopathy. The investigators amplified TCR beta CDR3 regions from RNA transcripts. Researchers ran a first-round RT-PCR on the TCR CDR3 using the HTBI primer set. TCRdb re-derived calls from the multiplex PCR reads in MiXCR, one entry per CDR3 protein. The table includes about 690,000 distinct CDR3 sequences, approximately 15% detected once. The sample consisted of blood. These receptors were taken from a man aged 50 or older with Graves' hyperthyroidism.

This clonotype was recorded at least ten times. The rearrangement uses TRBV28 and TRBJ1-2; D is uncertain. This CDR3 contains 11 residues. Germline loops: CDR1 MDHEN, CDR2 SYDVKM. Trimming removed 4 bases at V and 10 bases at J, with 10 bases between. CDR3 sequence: CASSSGLDYTF. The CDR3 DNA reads TGTGCCAGCAGTTCGGGATTGGACTACACCTTC.

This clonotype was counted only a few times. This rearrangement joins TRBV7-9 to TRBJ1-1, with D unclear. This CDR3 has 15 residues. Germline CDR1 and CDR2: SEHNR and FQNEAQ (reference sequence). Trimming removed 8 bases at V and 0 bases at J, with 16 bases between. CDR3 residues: CASGVPEGMNTEAFF. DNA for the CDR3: TGTGCCAGCGGGGTCCCGGAGGGCATGAACACTGAAGCTTTCTTT.

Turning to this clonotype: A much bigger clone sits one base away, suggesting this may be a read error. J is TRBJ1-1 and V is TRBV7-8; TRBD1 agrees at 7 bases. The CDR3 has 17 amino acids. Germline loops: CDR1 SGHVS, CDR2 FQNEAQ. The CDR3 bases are TGTGCCAGCAGCTCCGACAGGGTGCTTAAATTGAACACTGAAGCTCTCTTT. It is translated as CASSSDRVLKLNTEALF.

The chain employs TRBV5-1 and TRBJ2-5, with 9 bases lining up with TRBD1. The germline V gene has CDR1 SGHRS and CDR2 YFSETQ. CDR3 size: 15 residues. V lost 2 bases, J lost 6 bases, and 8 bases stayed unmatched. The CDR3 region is CASSLGTGIEQTQYF. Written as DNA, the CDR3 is TGCGCCAGCAGCTTAGGGACAGGGATCGAGCAGACCCAGTACTTC.

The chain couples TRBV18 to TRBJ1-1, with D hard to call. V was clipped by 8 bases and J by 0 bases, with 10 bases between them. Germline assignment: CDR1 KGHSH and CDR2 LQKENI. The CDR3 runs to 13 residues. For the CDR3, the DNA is TGTGCCAGCCAAACCGACATGAACACTGAAGCTTTCTTT. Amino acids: CASQTDMNTEAFF.

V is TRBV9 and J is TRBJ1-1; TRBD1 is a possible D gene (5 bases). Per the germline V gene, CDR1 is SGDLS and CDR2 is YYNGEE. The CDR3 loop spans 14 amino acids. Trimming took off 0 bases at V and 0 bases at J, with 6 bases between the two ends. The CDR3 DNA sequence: TGTGCCAGCAGCGTAGAAGGGGTGAACACTGAAGCTTTCTTT. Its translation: CASSVEGVNTEAFF.